This T cell receptor beta chain comes out of a study of blood T cell repertoires in COVID-19. Study-wide context: Sites in the United States, Italy and Spain provided acute and convalescent COVID-19 samples. Sources were T cells, B-cell-depleted T cells, or PBMCs; the material itself was cDNA or gDNA.

Original data processing: Estimates of nucleated cell counts were drawn from the amplification of reference gene primers. This table comes from immunoSEQ multiplex PCR, and its TCRdb copy is limited to in-frame clones, with some not included. For V, J and clone size, that table is used; D and trimming come from the DNA. Of 230,000 or so clones in the sample, about 86% were seen once. V shed 5 bases, J shed 8 bases, and the junction held 5 bases outside the gene matches. There are 13 residues in the CDR3. Germline CDR1 PRHDT, CDR2 FYEKMQ (reference sequence). V is TRBV13 and J is TRBJ1-3; 8 bases are shared with TRBD1. The sample consisted of peripheral blood. This receptor was taken from a man in his fifties or sixties with active or convalescent COVID-19. DNA for the CDR3: TGTGCCAGCAGCATTGGACAGGGAGACACCATATATTTT. Its translation is CASSIGQGDTIYF.